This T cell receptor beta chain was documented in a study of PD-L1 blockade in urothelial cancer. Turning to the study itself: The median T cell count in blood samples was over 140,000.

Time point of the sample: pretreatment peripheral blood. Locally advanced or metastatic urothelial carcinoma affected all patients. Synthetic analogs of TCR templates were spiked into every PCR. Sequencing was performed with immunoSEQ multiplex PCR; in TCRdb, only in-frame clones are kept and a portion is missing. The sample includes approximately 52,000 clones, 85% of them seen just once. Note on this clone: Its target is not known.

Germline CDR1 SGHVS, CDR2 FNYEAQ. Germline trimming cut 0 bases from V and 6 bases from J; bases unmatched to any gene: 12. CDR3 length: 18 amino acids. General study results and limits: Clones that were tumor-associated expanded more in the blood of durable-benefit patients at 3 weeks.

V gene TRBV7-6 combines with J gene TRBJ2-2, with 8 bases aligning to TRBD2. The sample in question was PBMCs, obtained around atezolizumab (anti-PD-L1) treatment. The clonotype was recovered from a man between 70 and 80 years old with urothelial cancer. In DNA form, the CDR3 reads TGTGCCAGCAGCTTAGCTGGCTTGCGGGAGGTCCCAGCCGGGGAGCTGTTTTTT. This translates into CASSLAGLREVPAGELFF.